This note documents a single T cell receptor (beta chain) sequence. Original analysis: Reference gene primer amplification in the assay estimated nucleated cell counts. TCRdb's copy holds only in-frame clones and misses some; the assay was immunoSEQ multiplex PCR. V and J calls and clone size are given by that table; D and trimming were obtained from the DNA. The table has about 310,000 clones, roughly 84% seen once. The data were taken from a study of blood T cell repertoires in COVID-19. Study as a whole: The samples span acute and convalescent COVID-19 from the United States, Italy and Spain. T cells, B-cell-depleted T cells, or PBMCs supplied cDNA or gDNA.

There are 14 residues in the CDR3. V shed 4 bases and J 3 bases; nucleotides not matched to a gene: 6. CDR1 SGHTA and CDR2 FQGNSA come from the germline V gene. The sequence was obtained from a man aged 45-65 years with active or convalescent COVID-19. The sequenced material came from peripheral blood. The chain uses TRBV7-2 and TRBJ2-7, with 7 bases aligning to TRBD1. CDR3 protein: CASSSYRDSYEQYF. The CDR3 DNA reads TGTGCCAGCAGCTCCTACCGGGACAGCTACGAGCAGTACTTC. The variable domain in full, with the rest retrieved from reference TRBV7-2 and TRBJ2-7, is GAGVSQSPSNKVTEKGKDVELRCDPISGHTALYWYRQSLGQGLEFLIYFQGNSAPDKSGLPSDRFSAERTGGSVSTLTIQRTQQEDSAVYLCASSSYRDSYEQYFGPGTRLTVT.